This T cell receptor (beta chain) is drawn from a study of cytomegalovirus exposure and HLA in healthy donors. 60 Vbeta and 13 Jbeta primers were used in PCR. TCRdb's copy holds only in-frame clones and misses some; the assay was immunoSEQ multiplex PCR. The sample includes tens of thousands of clones, roughly 73% of them seen just once. CDR1 is SGHTS and CDR2 is YDEGEE in the germline V gene. The V and J ends lost 4 bases and 5 bases respectively, with 15 bases between them. The CDR3 is 14 amino acids. This sequence joins TRBV5-8 and TRBJ1-1; D may be TRBD1 (6 bases). The source is a woman aged 40 to 50 in good health and CMV-seropositive. Sequencing used PBMCs. The CDR3 sequence is CASSLKQGSTEAFF. The CDR3, as DNA: TGTGCCAGCAGCCTAAAACAGGGAAGTACTGAAGCTTTCTTT.